This T cell receptor beta chain came from a study of shared clonotypes between healthy human individuals. The study's findings and limits: Estimated richness values were generally larger in naive subsets than in memory subsets.

Assay runs were performed at deep level. Assay used: immunoSEQ multiplex PCR; TCRdb lists only in-frame clones, some missing. The data hold about 2.3 million clones, with about 92% observed a single time. On this clone: Its antigen is currently unknown.

V was cut by 4 bases and J by 4 bases, with 9 bases left in between. Germline V lookup: CDR1 SEHNR, CDR2 FQNEAQ (reference sequence). The CDR3 is made up of 13 amino acids. This receptor was obtained from a young man in good health. Some clones in this sample may be carry-over from other donors' samples. Material: naive CD4+ T cells from PBMCs. Subset indicated: CD45RA+ positively selected. This chain connects TRBV7-9 to TRBJ2-3, with D uncertain. The CDR3 region is CASSSESPDTQYF. The CDR3, as DNA: TGTGCCAGCAGCTCAGAGAGCCCAGATACGCAGTATTTT.